Listed below are T cell receptor beta chains from one sample, sequenced in a study of blood T cell repertoires in COVID-19. Clones were sequenced by immunoSEQ multiplex PCR, and TCRdb holds only the in-frame ones, with some missing. The sample lists approximately 240,000 clones; over 75% were seen once. The sequencing input was peripheral blood. The receptors stem from a woman in her thirties or forties who had recovered from COVID-19. CDR3s include the opening cysteine and the closing phenylalanine or tryptophan. Each record gives: clone size, CDR3 length, J gene, V gene, D gene, CDR3 DNA, CDR3 protein. The D gene is left open where the match is weak. Clone size, where shown, is once, few, many, or a class for clones that have expanded.

clone size: NA
CDR3 length: 17
J gene: TRBJ1-2
V gene: TRBV19
D gene: TRBD1
CDR3 DNA: TGTGCCAGTAGTACATCGGGACAGGGAAGCCTTAACTATGGCTACACCTTC
CDR3 protein: CASSTSGQGSLNYGYTF

clone size: NA
CDR3 length: 13
J gene: TRBJ2-1
V gene: TRBV6-5
D gene: NA
CDR3 DNA: TGTGCCAGCAGGGGGACTGCCTACAATGAGCAGTTCTTC
CDR3 protein: CASRGTAYNEQFF

clone size: NA
CDR3 length: 13
J gene: TRBJ2-2
V gene: TRBV7-3
D gene: NA
CDR3 DNA: TGTGCCAGCAGCTTACGGGTAACCGGGGAGCTGTTTTTT
CDR3 protein: CASSLRVTGELFF

clone size: few
CDR3 length: 15
J gene: TRBJ1-4
V gene: TRBV7-9
D gene: NA
CDR3 DNA: TGTGCCAGCAGCTTAGAAGGGAGATTTAATGAAAAACTGTTTTTT
CDR3 protein: CASSLEGRFNEKLFF

clone size: NA
CDR3 length: 15
J gene: TRBJ2-2
V gene: TRBV19
D gene: NA
CDR3 DNA: TGTGCCAGTAGGGTGGGCCCTCCGAACACCGGGGAGCTGTTTTTT
CDR3 protein: CASRVGPPNTGELFF

clone size: NA
CDR3 length: 16
J gene: TRBJ2-7
V gene: TRBV18
D gene: TRBD1
CDR3 DNA: TGTGCCAGCTCCCCCACCCAAGGACAGGGGTCCTACGAGCAGTACTTC
CDR3 protein: CASSPTQGQGSYEQYF

clone size: NA
CDR3 length: 16
J gene: TRBJ2-1
V gene: TRBV10-1
D gene: TRBD2
CDR3 DNA: TGCGCCAGCATTCCGGGACTATACAGCTCCTACAATGAGCAGTTCTTC
CDR3 protein: CASIPGLYSSYNEQFF

clone size: NA
CDR3 length: 17
J gene: TRBJ2-3
V gene: TRBV9
D gene: TRBD2
CDR3 DNA: TGTGCCAGCAGCGTCGGACTAGCGGGGGCCAACACAGATACGCAGTATTTT
CDR3 protein: CASSVGLAGANTDTQYF

clone size: NA
CDR3 length: 13
J gene: TRBJ2-3
V gene: TRBV6-2/TRBV6-3
D gene: NA
CDR3 DNA: TGTGCCAGCAGTTACTCGCGGGGAGATACGCAGTATTTT
CDR3 protein: CASSYSRGDTQYF

clone size: NA
CDR3 length: 16
J gene: TRBJ1-2
V gene: TRBV19
D gene: TRBD1
CDR3 DNA: TGTGCCAGTAGTCTCGGGACAGCCCGAACTAACTATGGCTACACCTTC
CDR3 protein: CASSLGTARTNYGYTF

clone size: NA
CDR3 length: 15
J gene: TRBJ2-3
V gene: TRBV18
D gene: TRBD2
CDR3 DNA: TGTGCCAGCTCACGGGCGGGAGGAAACACAGATACGCAGTATTTT
CDR3 protein: CASSRAGGNTDTQYF

clone size: NA
CDR3 length: 14
J gene: TRBJ2-2
V gene: TRBV19
D gene: NA
CDR3 DNA: TGTGCCAGTAGTATGCGGGGAACCACCGGGGAGCTGTTTTTT
CDR3 protein: CASSMRGTTGELFF

clone size: NA
CDR3 length: 20
J gene: TRBJ1-5
V gene: TRBV28
D gene: TRBD1
CDR3 DNA: TGTGCCAGCAGTCATAACAGGGGGCCCATAGGGGCCTATAGCAATCAGCCCCAGCATTTT
CDR3 protein: CASSHNRGPIGAYSNQPQHF

clone size: NA
CDR3 length: 15
J gene: TRBJ1-1
V gene: TRBV5-1
D gene: TRBD1
CDR3 DNA: TGCGCCAGCAGCTGGGGGACAGGGAGAAACACTGAAGCTTTCTTT
CDR3 protein: CASSWGTGRNTEAFF

clone size: NA
CDR3 length: 13
J gene: TRBJ1-5
V gene: TRBV28
D gene: NA
CDR3 DNA: TGTGCCAGCAGTAATATGGGGGGAAACCCCCAGCATTTT
CDR3 protein: CASSNMGGNPQHF

clone size: NA
CDR3 length: 14
J gene: TRBJ2-1
V gene: TRBV30
D gene: TRBD2
CDR3 DNA: TGTGCCTGGAGTGTTGGACTAGGGAGTTTCGAGCAGTTCTTC
CDR3 protein: CAWSVGLGSFEQFF

clone size: NA
CDR3 length: 15
J gene: TRBJ2-1
V gene: TRBV4-3
D gene: TRBD2
CDR3 DNA: TGCGCCAGCAGCCAAGATCTGGGGGGGGGCAATGAGCAGTTCTTC
CDR3 protein: CASSQDLGGGNEQFF

clone size: NA
CDR3 length: 15
J gene: TRBJ2-3
V gene: TRBV21-1
D gene: NA
CDR3 DNA: TGTGCCAGCAGAATACAGTCTGCCAGCACAGATACGCAGTATTTT
CDR3 protein: CASRIQSASTDTQYF

clone size: NA
CDR3 length: 16
J gene: TRBJ2-7
V gene: TRBV28
D gene: TRBD2
CDR3 DNA: TGTGCCAGCAGGACCGCTGGTCTAGCGGGGGGAAGGGAGCAGTACTTC
CDR3 protein: CASRTAGLAGGREQYF

clone size: NA
CDR3 length: 18
J gene: TRBJ1-2
V gene: TRBV4-1
D gene: NA
CDR3 DNA: TGCGCCAGCAGCCAAGAGGGGCGCGGGGGATCCAAAAACTATGGCTACACCTTC
CDR3 protein: CASSQEGRGGSKNYGYTF

clone size: NA
CDR3 length: 13
J gene: TRBJ2-7
V gene: TRBV27
D gene: NA
CDR3 DNA: TGTGCCAGCAGTTTAATCCCCCTCTACGAGCAGTACTTC
CDR3 protein: CASSLIPLYEQYF

clone size: NA
CDR3 length: 16
J gene: TRBJ2-3
V gene: TRBV6-1
D gene: NA
CDR3 DNA: TGTGCCAGCAGTGAAAACTTAGCGTATAGCACAGATACGCAGTATTTT
CDR3 protein: CASSENLAYSTDTQYF

clone size: NA
CDR3 length: 17
J gene: TRBJ2-3
V gene: TRBV5-4
D gene: TRBD2
CDR3 DNA: TGTGCCAGCAGCTTGGGGCTTCAAAGCGGGGTCACGGATACGCAGTATTTT
CDR3 protein: CASSLGLQSGVTDTQYF

clone size: once
CDR3 length: 15
J gene: TRBJ2-7
V gene: TRBV28
D gene: TRBD2
CDR3 DNA: TGTGCCAGCAGTCCCCGACTAGCGGGGGCCTACGAGCAGTACTTC
CDR3 protein: CASSPRLAGAYEQYF

clone size: NA
CDR3 length: 16
J gene: TRBJ1-4
V gene: TRBV2
D gene: NA
CDR3 DNA: TGTGCCAGCAGCCCCGAGGTCGTCAGGGGATCCGAAAAACTGTTTTTT
CDR3 protein: CASSPEVVRGSEKLFF

clone size: NA
CDR3 length: 15
J gene: TRBJ1-2
V gene: TRBV11-2
D gene: TRBD1
CDR3 DNA: TGTGCCAGCAGCTTTCGACCGGGACAGGGTCTTGGCTACACCTTC
CDR3 protein: CASSFRPGQGLGYTF

clone size: once
CDR3 length: 14
J gene: TRBJ2-4
V gene: TRBV9
D gene: NA
CDR3 DNA: TGTGCCAGCAGTGATGGCGGCTACAAAAACATTCAGTACTTC
CDR3 protein: CASSDGGYKNIQYF

clone size: NA
CDR3 length: 15
J gene: TRBJ2-2
V gene: TRBV6-4
D gene: TRBD2
CDR3 DNA: TGTGCCAATTTTGGACTAGCGGGAGGGCCCCGGGAGCTGTTTTTT
CDR3 protein: CANFGLAGGPRELFF

clone size: NA
CDR3 length: 17
J gene: TRBJ2-2
V gene: TRBV11-2
D gene: NA
CDR3 DNA: TGTGCCAGCAGCTTGGGGGCCCACGGATGGAGCACCGGGGAGCTGTTTTTT
CDR3 protein: CASSLGAHGWSTGELFF

clone size: NA
CDR3 length: 12
J gene: TRBJ1-4
V gene: TRBV6-5
D gene: TRBD1
CDR3 DNA: TGTGCCAGTAGACAGGGGGGTGAAAAACTGTTTTTT
CDR3 protein: CASRQGGEKLFF

clone size: NA
CDR3 length: 18
J gene: TRBJ2-1
V gene: TRBV20-1
D gene: TRBD2
CDR3 DNA: TGCAGTGCTAGTCTCGGACTAGCGGGAGGTAGCTCCTACAATGAGCAGTTCTTC
CDR3 protein: CSASLGLAGGSSYNEQFF

clone size: NA
CDR3 length: 12
J gene: TRBJ2-7
V gene: TRBV13
D gene: NA
CDR3 DNA: TGTGCCAGCAGCCGCGTCACGGACGAGCAGTACTTC
CDR3 protein: CASSRVTDEQYF

clone size: NA
CDR3 length: 14
J gene: TRBJ2-5
V gene: TRBV18
D gene: NA
CDR3 DNA: TGTGCCAGCTCCCAAAGACAGGTCCAAGAGACCCAGTACTTC
CDR3 protein: CASSQRQVQETQYF

clone size: NA
CDR3 length: 15
J gene: TRBJ1-2
V gene: TRBV28
D gene: NA
CDR3 DNA: TGTGCCAGCAGAGCCCCGGGGGGCGCTCGGGGTGGCTACACCTTC
CDR3 protein: CASRAPGGARGGYTF

clone size: NA
CDR3 length: 13
J gene: TRBJ1-2
V gene: TRBV7-2
D gene: NA
CDR3 DNA: TGTGCCAGCAGCTTGGTTCGAGACTATGGCTACACCTTC
CDR3 protein: CASSLVRDYGYTF

clone size: NA
CDR3 length: 12
J gene: TRBJ2-1
V gene: TRBV29-1
D gene: NA
CDR3 DNA: TGCAGCGTCCAGACAGACCACAATGAGCAGTTCTTC
CDR3 protein: CSVQTDHNEQFF

clone size: NA
CDR3 length: 15
J gene: TRBJ2-7
V gene: TRBV11-3
D gene: TRBD2
CDR3 DNA: TGTGCCAGCAGGCTAGCGGGAGGGAACCCCTACGAGCAGTACTTC
CDR3 protein: CASRLAGGNPYEQYF

clone size: NA
CDR3 length: 16
J gene: TRBJ2-7
V gene: TRBV7-2
D gene: NA
CDR3 DNA: TGTGCCAGCAGCTTAGGACAGGGACTAGGGATCTACGAGCAGTACTTC
CDR3 protein: CASSLGQGLGIYEQYF

clone size: NA
CDR3 length: 12
J gene: TRBJ2-5
V gene: TRBV3-1/TRBV3-2
D gene: NA
CDR3 DNA: TGTGCCAGCAGCCCTTCGGGGGAGACCCAGTACTTC
CDR3 protein: CASSPSGETQYF

clone size: NA
CDR3 length: 15
J gene: TRBJ2-1
V gene: TRBV4-1
D gene: TRBD2
CDR3 DNA: TGCGCCAGCAGCCAAGCGGGGGGGGCCCGTAAGGAGCAGTTCTTC
CDR3 protein: CASSQAGGARKEQFF

clone size: NA
CDR3 length: 15
J gene: TRBJ2-1
V gene: TRBV5-1
D gene: NA
CDR3 DNA: TGCGCCAGCAGCTGGAGCGATGGGGCCAGGGATGAGCAGTTCTTC
CDR3 protein: CASSWSDGARDEQFF

clone size: NA
CDR3 length: 13
J gene: TRBJ2-7
V gene: TRBV11-2
D gene: NA
CDR3 DNA: TGTGCCAGCAGCCAGGGGAGCTCCTACGAGCAGTACTTC
CDR3 protein: CASSQGSSYEQYF

clone size: NA
CDR3 length: 15
J gene: TRBJ1-5
V gene: TRBV6-8
D gene: NA
CDR3 DNA: TGTGCCAGCAGTACCTCGGGACAATCGGGGCAGCCCCAGCATTTT
CDR3 protein: CASSTSGQSGQPQHF

clone size: NA
CDR3 length: 14
J gene: TRBJ1-3
V gene: TRBV3-1/TRBV3-2
D gene: TRBD1
CDR3 DNA: TGTGCCAGCAGCCCCAGGACAGGGGGAAACACCATATATTTT
CDR3 protein: CASSPRTGGNTIYF

clone size: once
CDR3 length: 12
J gene: TRBJ2-5
V gene: TRBV10-3
D gene: NA
CDR3 DNA: TGTGCCATCAGTCCTGGGAGGGAGACCCAGTACTTC
CDR3 protein: CAISPGRETQYF

clone size: NA
CDR3 length: 16
J gene: TRBJ2-3
V gene: TRBV7-9
D gene: NA
CDR3 DNA: TGTGCCAGCAGCCCCTGGCAGGCGGGAAACACAGATACGCAGTATTTT
CDR3 protein: CASSPWQAGNTDTQYF

clone size: NA
CDR3 length: 14
J gene: TRBJ1-4
V gene: TRBV18
D gene: NA
CDR3 DNA: TGTGCCAGCTCAAAGGGGACACTGAATGAAAAACTGTTTTTT
CDR3 protein: CASSKGTLNEKLFF

clone size: NA
CDR3 length: 14
J gene: TRBJ2-2
V gene: TRBV10-3
D gene: TRBD1
CDR3 DNA: TGTGCCATCCGGGGACAGGGACACACCGGGGAGCTGTTTTTT
CDR3 protein: CAIRGQGHTGELFF

clone size: NA
CDR3 length: 15
J gene: TRBJ2-1
V gene: TRBV11-2
D gene: NA
CDR3 DNA: TGTGCCAGCAGCTTAGTCTGGGGGAGGTGGGATGAGCAGTTCTTC
CDR3 protein: CASSLVWGRWDEQFF

clone size: NA
CDR3 length: 16
J gene: TRBJ1-5
V gene: TRBV2
D gene: TRBD1
CDR3 DNA: TGTGCCAGCAGTGAGACAGGGCGGATTAGCAATCAGCCCCAGCATTTT
CDR3 protein: CASSETGRISNQPQHF